One and the same sample provided the 27 T cell receptor beta chains below, sequenced in a study of shared clonotypes between healthy human individuals. The protocol was immunoSEQ multiplex PCR, while the TCRdb copy is restricted to in-frame clones and leaves out a portion. The table includes 2 million to 2.5 million clones, around 95% detected once. Sequences were obtained from naive CD4+ T cells sorted from blood. Subset specified: CD45RA+ positively selected. These TCRs come from a man between 18 and 29 years old in good health.

The chain joins TRBV20-1 to TRBJ1-2, with a weak D call TRBD1 (6 bases). Germline assignment: CDR1 DFQATT and CDR2 SNEGSKA (reference sequence). The CDR3 loop spans 11 amino acids. CDR3 residues: CRSQGEHGYTF. The CDR3 DNA reads as TGCAGATCACAGGGAGAACACGGCTACACCTTC.

V gene TRBV5-1 combines with J gene TRBJ1-4, with 12 bases fitting TRBD1. CDR1 is SGHRS and CDR2 is YFSETQ in the germline V gene. This CDR3 comprises 16 residues. V was clipped by 4 bases and J by 2 bases; unmatched bases: 3. The CDR3, as DNA: TGCGCCAGCAGCCTCGGGACAGGGGGCACTAATGAAAAACTGTTTTTT. Amino acid sequence: CASSLGTGGTNEKLFF.

The chain carries TRBV25-1 and TRBJ1-6; D is perhaps TRBD1 (6 bases). CDR1 and CDR2 from the germline V gene are MGHDK and SYGVNS. The CDR3 consists of 15 residues. V was pared by 1 base and J by 9 bases, with 13 bases between. The CDR3 loop reads CASSEFAGDTSPLHF. CDR3 DNA: TGTGCCAGCAGTGAATTTGCAGGGGATACTTCACCCCTCCACTTT.

The chain carries TRBV6-5 and TRBJ1-6, with D maybe TRBD1 (5 bases). Germline V gene data show CDR1 as MNHEY and CDR2 as SVGAGI. This CDR3 spans 14 amino acids. Deletions cut 7 bases from V and 6 bases from J, with 13 bases between. As DNA, the CDR3 is TGTGCCAGCAAAGACAGCCCGGGTAATTCACCCCTCCACTTT. Translation: CASKDSPGNSPLHF.

Worth noting for this clone: The sample has other DNA sequences that encode this CDR3 too. The chain has TRBV6-5 and TRBJ1-2; 8 bases are shared with TRBD1. The CDR3 is 13 residues long. With 6 bases clipped from V and 4 bases from J, the junction kept 4 bases outside the gene matches. Germline CDR1 MNHEY, CDR2 SVGAGI. CDR3 sequence: CASSLTGGYGYTF. The CDR3, as DNA: TGTGCCAGCAGCCTAACAGGGGGCTATGGCTACACCTTC.

This clone was counted a single time. The chain combines TRBV18 with TRBJ2-2; 8 nucleotides agree with TRBD2. The trim removed 3 bases at V and 5 bases at J, leaving 5 bases unmatched. The CDR3 consists of 15 residues. Germline CDR1 reads KGHSH; CDR2 reads LQKENI. Written as DNA, the CDR3 is TGTGCCAGCTCACCTCTTACTAGCGGAACCGGGGAGCTGTTTTTT. This translates into CASSPLTSGTGELFF.

Here the CDR3 reads CASSSTGFSYEQYF. In DNA form, the CDR3 reads TGTGCCAGCAGTTCAACAGGGTTTTCCTACGAGCAGTACTTC. The chain couples TRBV28 to TRBJ2-7; TRBD1 is a possible D gene (6 bases). V was shortened by 4 bases and J by 1 base, with 11 bases between the two germline ends. Germline V gene lookup returns CDR1 MDHEN and CDR2 SYDVKM. This CDR3 has 14 amino acids. The full variable domain, in which reference TRBV28 and TRBJ2-7 provide the parts outside the CDR3, is DVKVTQSSRYLVKRTGEKVFLECVQDMDHENMFWYRQDPGLGLRLIYFSYDVKMKEKGDIPEGYSVSREKKERFSLILESASTNQTSMYLCASSSTGFSYEQYFGPGTRLTVT.

In DNA form, the CDR3 reads TGTGCCAGTAAGAGCAGAATAAATGGCTACACCTTC. This codes for CASKSRINGYTF. The gene calls are TRBV19 and TRBJ1-2; D is unresolved. V was shortened by 7 bases and J by 6 bases, with 12 bases between the two germline ends. The length of the CDR3 is 12 residues. The germline CDR1 and CDR2 sequences are LNHDA and SQIVND (reference sequence).

This clone came up a few times. The V and J genes are TRBV19 and TRBJ1-5; no reliable D call. Germline V gene sequence: CDR1 LNHDA, CDR2 SQIVND (reference sequence). The CDR3 is 13 amino acids. Trimming removed 2 bases at V and 5 bases at J, with 7 bases between. This CDR3 is CASSINWDQPQHF. CDR3 coding DNA: TGTGCCAGTAGTATAAATTGGGATCAGCCCCAGCATTTT.

Note on this clone: This sample includes further DNA sequences coding for the same CDR3. V gene TRBV6-5 combines with J gene TRBJ1-5; maybe TRBD1 (5 bases). The CDR3 sequence is 15 residues long. Trimming removed 2 bases from V and 7 bases from J, with 15 bases in between. CDR1 is MNHEY, CDR2 SVGAGI, per germline. In DNA, the CDR3 is TGTGCCAGCAGTTACGGAGGGGCTGCTGGACAGCCCCAGCATTTT. Protein: CASSYGGAAGQPQHF.

This clone was recorded once. The V and J genes are TRBV5-1 and TRBJ1-1; the D gene is possibly TRBD1 (5 bases). In germline, CDR1 is SGHRS, CDR2 YFSETQ. The V and J ends lost 4 bases and 1 base respectively, with 23 bases between them. This CDR3 spans 18 amino acids. The CDR3 nucleotides are TGCGCCAGCAGCCTAGAGGGAATGGGGGGACCAGCGAACACTGAAGCTTTCTTT. This gives the protein CASSLEGMGGPANTEAFF.

The chain recombines TRBV5-8 with TRBJ1-1, with D maybe TRBD1 (6 bases). The germline V gene encodes CDR1 SGHTS and CDR2 YDEGEE. The CDR3 covers 16 residues. V lost 4 bases to trimming and J lost 0 bases, with 16 bases between them. The CDR3 coding sequence is TGTGCCAGCAGCGTTGGGGCTAACAGGGTGAACACTGAAGCTTTCTTT. Translated, it gives CASSVGANRVNTEAFF. Based on the CDR3 plus reference TRBV5-8 and TRBJ1-1, the full variable domain is EAGVTQSPTHLIKTRGQQATLRCSPISGHTSVYWYQQALGLGLQFLLWYDEGEERNRGNFPPRFSGRQFPNYSSELNVNALELEDSALYLCASSVGANRVNTEAFFGQGTRLTVV.

This chain uses TRBV18 with TRBJ1-4, with D hard to call. From germline, CDR1 is KGHSH and CDR2 LQKENI. The germline V and J ends were trimmed by 6 bases and 2 bases, with 10 bases remaining between them. The CDR3 is 14 residues long. The CDR3 region has the DNA TGTGCCAGCTCGTACGGGTCGACTAATGAAAAACTGTTTTTT. Its protein is CASSYGSTNEKLFF.

The gene calls are TRBV6-1 and TRBJ2-7; possible D gene TRBD1, 5 bases. V lost 4 bases and J 3 bases, leaving 16 bases between the germline ends. CDR1 and CDR2 from the germline V gene are MNHNS and SASEGT. CDR3 size: 15 residues. CDR3 loop: CASSGAQGKFYEQYF. Written as DNA, the CDR3 is TGTGCCAGCAGTGGGGCCCAGGGAAAATTCTACGAGCAGTACTTC.

This chain links TRBV28 with TRBJ1-4; 9 bases match TRBD1. The V gene end was trimmed by 4 bases and the J gene end by 7 bases; junction bases not matched to a gene: 7. The CDR3 sequence is 15 residues long. CDR1 and CDR2 (germline): MDHEN, SYDVKM. This chain's CDR3 is CASSSHRGQSEKLFF. As DNA, the CDR3 is TGTGCCAGCAGTTCCCACAGGGGGCAAAGTGAAAAACTGTTTTTT. The full variable domain, in which reference TRBV28 and TRBJ1-4 provide the parts outside the CDR3, is DVKVTQSSRYLVKRTGEKVFLECVQDMDHENMFWYRQDPGLGLRLIYFSYDVKMKEKGDIPEGYSVSREKKERFSLILESASTNQTSMYLCASSSHRGQSEKLFFGSGTQLSVL.

CDR3 coding DNA: TGTGCCAGCAGTGATCAGTCCTATGGCTACACCTTC. This translates into CASSDQSYGYTF. The V call is TRBV2, the J call TRBJ1-2; D call uncertain. This CDR3 contains 12 residues. Germline V gene lookup returns CDR1 SNHLY and CDR2 FYNNEI. V lost 3 bases and J lost 4, with 6 bases in between.

The rearrangement links TRBV5-8 to TRBJ2-2, with 8 bases lining up with TRBD1. This CDR3 is 14 amino acids long. With 2 bases clipped from V and 5 bases from J, the junction kept 2 bases outside the gene matches. Germline lookup yields CDR1 SGHTS and CDR2 YDEGEE. CDR3 bases: TGTGCCAGCAGCTTCGGACAGGGAACCGGGGAGCTGTTTTTT. Residues: CASSFGQGTGELFF.

The chain is built from TRBV30 and TRBJ1-1, with D perhaps TRBD1 (5 bases). Germline V gives CDR1 GTSNPN, CDR2 SVGIG (reference sequence). V was cut by 3 bases and J by 8 bases, with 10 bases left in between. The CDR3 length is 11 residues. The CDR3 loop is CAWRKDSEAFF. In DNA, the CDR3 is TGTGCCTGGAGAAAAGACAGCGAAGCTTTCTTT.

This rearrangement joins TRBV25-1 to TRBJ2-1; 9 bases are a match to TRBD2. Germline-derived CDR1 and CDR2 are MGHDK and SYGVNS. The CDR3 consists of 15 residues. Losses at the gene ends were 8 bases for V and 5 bases for J; bases not matched to a gene: 10. The CDR3 DNA is TGTGCCAGCGGTCTGGCGGGAGGGCCAAACAATGAGCAGTTCTTC. Translating gives CASGLAGGPNNEQFF. Looking up the rest from reference TRBV25-1 and TRBJ2-1 gives the full variable domain: EADIYQTPRYLVIGTGKKITLECSQTMGHDKMYWYQQDPGMELHLIHYSYGVNSTEKGDLSSESTVSRIRTEHFPLTLESARPSHTSQYLCASGLAGGPNNEQFFGPGTRLTVL.

The chain couples TRBV5-8 to TRBJ2-5, with unresolved D. CDR3 size: 15 residues. Germline V gives CDR1 SGHTS, CDR2 YDEGEE. Trimming removed 1 base from V and 4 bases from J, with 14 bases in between. DNA of the CDR3: TGTGCCAGCAGCTTGAAAAGGGTCCTGCGAGAGACCCAGTACTTC. As protein: CASSLKRVLRETQYF.

The V and J genes are TRBV5-6 and TRBJ2-2; no clear D gene. Trimming removed 0 bases at V and 3 bases at J, with 9 bases between. The CDR3 covers 15 residues. Per the germline V gene, CDR1 is SGHDT and CDR2 is YYEEEE. Here the CDR3 DNA reads TGTGCCAGCAGCTTGGGTACTGGATACACCGGGGAGCTGTTTTTT. Protein product: CASSLGTGYTGELFF.

The CDR3 bases are TGTGCCAGCAGCACCCGGTCCTCGGATGGCTACACCTTC. Its translation is CASSTRSSDGYTF. The V gene is TRBV5-5, the J gene TRBJ1-2, with D unclear. From germline, CDR1 is SGHKS and CDR2 YYEKEE (reference sequence). V gave up 4 bases and J gave up 6 bases, with 13 bases separating them. This CDR3 is 13 amino acids long.

This chain links TRBV18 with TRBJ2-5; 7 bases line up with TRBD2. Germline-derived CDR1 and CDR2 are KGHSH and LQKENI. This CDR3 is 14 amino acids long. Trimming removed 1 base from V and 10 bases from J; junction bases left unmatched: 9. The CDR3 sequence is CASSPRQPGGDQYF. The CDR3, as DNA: TGTGCCAGCTCACCACGACAGCCTGGGGGGGACCAGTACTTC. Combining the CDR3 with reference TRBV18 and TRBJ2-5 gives the whole variable domain NAGVMQNPRHLVRRRGQEARLRCSPMKGHSHVYWYRQLPEEGLKFMVYLQKENIIDESGMPKERFSAEFPKEGPSILRIQQVVRGDSAAYFCASSPRQPGGDQYFGPGTRLLVL.

The gene calls are TRBV5-1 and TRBJ1-1; D gene ambiguous. Germline V gives CDR1 SGHRS, CDR2 YFSETQ. V lost 0 bases and J lost 5, with 14 bases in between. The CDR3 length is 15 residues. DNA of the CDR3: TGCGCCAGCAGCTTGGAGGGATCCTCGGAGACTGAAGCTTTCTTT. Its translation: CASSLEGSSETEAFF.

V usage is TRBV7-9 and J usage is TRBJ2-3; 8 nucleotides line up with TRBD1. The CDR3 length is 14 residues. J lost 0 bases, V lost 5 bases, and 1 base had no gene match. In germline, CDR1 is SEHNR, CDR2 FQNEAQ (reference sequence). The CDR3 sequence: CASSQGASTDTQYF. In nucleotides, the CDR3 is TGTGCCAGCAGCCAGGGGGCCAGCACAGATACGCAGTATTTT.

The chain is built from TRBV7-9 and TRBJ1-1, with 7 bases fitting TRBD1. CDR3 length equals 16 residues. J was trimmed by 1 base and V by 1 base; bases with no gene match: 6. In germline, CDR1 is SEHNR, CDR2 FQNEAQ (reference sequence). CDR3 nucleotide sequence: TGTGCCAGCAGCTTAGGCCGGGACAGATCGAACACTGAAGCTTTCTTT. Residues: CASSLGRDRSNTEAFF.

The genes are TRBV25-1 and TRBJ2-5; D not certain. Trimming took 1 base from V and 5 from J, leaving 23 bases between them. This CDR3 has 18 residues. Looked up from germline, CDR1 is MGHDK and CDR2 is SYGVNS. The CDR3 bases are TGTGCCAGCAGTGAATCTGGTTCCCGGGCGTTTATCGGGGAGACCCAGTACTTC. Amino acids: CASSESGSRAFIGETQYF.